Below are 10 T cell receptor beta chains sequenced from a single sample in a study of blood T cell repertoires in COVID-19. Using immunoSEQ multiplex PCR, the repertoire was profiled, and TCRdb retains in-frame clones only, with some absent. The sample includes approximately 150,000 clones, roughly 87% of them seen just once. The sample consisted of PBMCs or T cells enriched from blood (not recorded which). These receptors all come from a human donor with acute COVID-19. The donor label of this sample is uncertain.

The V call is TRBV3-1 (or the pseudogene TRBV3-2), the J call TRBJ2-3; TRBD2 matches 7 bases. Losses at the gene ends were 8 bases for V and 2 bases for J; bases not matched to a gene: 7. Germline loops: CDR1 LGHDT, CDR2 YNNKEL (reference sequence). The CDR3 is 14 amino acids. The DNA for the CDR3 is TGTGCCAGCGGAGGGGAGGGAAACACAGATACGCAGTATTTT. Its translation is CASGGEGNTDTQYF.

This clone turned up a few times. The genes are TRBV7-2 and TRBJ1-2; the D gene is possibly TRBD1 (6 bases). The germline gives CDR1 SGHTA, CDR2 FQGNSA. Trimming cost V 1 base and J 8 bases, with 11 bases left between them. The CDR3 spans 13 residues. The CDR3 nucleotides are TGTGCCAGCAGCTTAGAAACAGGGCGCGGCTACACCTTC. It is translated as CASSLETGRGYTF.

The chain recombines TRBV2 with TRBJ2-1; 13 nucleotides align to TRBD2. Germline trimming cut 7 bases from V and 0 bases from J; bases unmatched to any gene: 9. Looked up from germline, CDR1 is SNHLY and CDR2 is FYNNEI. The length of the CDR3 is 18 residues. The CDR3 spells CASTNPTSGGSSYNEQFF. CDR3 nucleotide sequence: TGTGCCAGCACCAACCCGACTAGCGGGGGGAGCTCCTACAATGAGCAGTTCTTC. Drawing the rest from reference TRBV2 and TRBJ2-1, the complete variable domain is EPEVTQTPSHQVTQMGQEVILRCVPISNHLYFYWYRQILGQKVEFLVSFYNNEISEKSEIFDDQFSVERPDGSNFTLKIRSTKLEDSAMYFCASTNPTSGGSSYNEQFFGPGTRLTVL.

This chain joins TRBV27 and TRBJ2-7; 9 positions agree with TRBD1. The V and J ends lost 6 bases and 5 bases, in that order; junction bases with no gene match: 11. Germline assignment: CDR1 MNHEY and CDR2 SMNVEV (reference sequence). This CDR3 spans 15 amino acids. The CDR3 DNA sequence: TGTGCCAGCAGACGTACCGGGACAGGGCCTCACGAGCAGTACTTC. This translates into CASRRTGTGPHEQYF.

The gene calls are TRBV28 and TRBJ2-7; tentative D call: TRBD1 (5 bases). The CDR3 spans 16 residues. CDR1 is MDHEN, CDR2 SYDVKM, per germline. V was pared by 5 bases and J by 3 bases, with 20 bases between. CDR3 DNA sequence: TGTGCCAGCAGTCCAGATCCCCGTACAGGCCTCTACGAGCAGTACTTC. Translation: CASSPDPRTGLYEQYF.

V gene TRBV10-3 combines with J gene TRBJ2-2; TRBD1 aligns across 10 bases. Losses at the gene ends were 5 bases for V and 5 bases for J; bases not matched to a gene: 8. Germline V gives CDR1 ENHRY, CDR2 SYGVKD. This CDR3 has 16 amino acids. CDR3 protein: CAISRQGAGGTGELFF. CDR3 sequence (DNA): TGTGCCATCAGTAGACAGGGGGCAGGAGGGACCGGGGAGCTGTTTTTT.

The CDR3 here is CASSEYGGGGDTQYF. For the CDR3, the DNA is TGTGCCAGCAGCGAGTATGGCGGGGGAGGAGATACGCAGTATTTT. The chain combines TRBV9 with TRBJ2-3; 7 bases are a match to TRBD2. This CDR3 has 15 amino acids. Germline V gene sequence: CDR1 SGDLS, CDR2 YYNGEE. V shed 3 bases, J shed 5 bases, and the junction held 9 bases outside the gene matches.

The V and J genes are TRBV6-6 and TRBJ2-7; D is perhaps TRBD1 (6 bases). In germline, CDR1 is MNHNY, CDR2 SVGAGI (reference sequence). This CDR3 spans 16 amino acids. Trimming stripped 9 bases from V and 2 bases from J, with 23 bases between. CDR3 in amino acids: CASIQQLGQPAYEQYF. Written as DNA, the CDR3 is TGTGCCAGTATACAGCAGTTAGGACAGCCGGCCTACGAGCAGTACTTC.

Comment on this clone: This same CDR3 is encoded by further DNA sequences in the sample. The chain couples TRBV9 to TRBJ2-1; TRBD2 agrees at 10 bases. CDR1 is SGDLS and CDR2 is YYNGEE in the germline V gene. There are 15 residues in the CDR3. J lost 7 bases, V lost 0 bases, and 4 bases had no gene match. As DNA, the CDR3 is TGTGCCAGCAGCGTAGGAGCGGGGGGGCCGAATGAGCAGTTCTTC. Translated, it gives CASSVGAGGPNEQFF.

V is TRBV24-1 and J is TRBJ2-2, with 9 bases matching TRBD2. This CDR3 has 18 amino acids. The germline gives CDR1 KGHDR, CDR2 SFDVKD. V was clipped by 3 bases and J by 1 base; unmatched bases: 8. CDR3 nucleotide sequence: TGTGCCACCAGTGATCCGGTGCGGGGGGGCCAGAACACCGGGGAGCTGTTTTTT. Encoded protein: CATSDPVRGGQNTGELFF.